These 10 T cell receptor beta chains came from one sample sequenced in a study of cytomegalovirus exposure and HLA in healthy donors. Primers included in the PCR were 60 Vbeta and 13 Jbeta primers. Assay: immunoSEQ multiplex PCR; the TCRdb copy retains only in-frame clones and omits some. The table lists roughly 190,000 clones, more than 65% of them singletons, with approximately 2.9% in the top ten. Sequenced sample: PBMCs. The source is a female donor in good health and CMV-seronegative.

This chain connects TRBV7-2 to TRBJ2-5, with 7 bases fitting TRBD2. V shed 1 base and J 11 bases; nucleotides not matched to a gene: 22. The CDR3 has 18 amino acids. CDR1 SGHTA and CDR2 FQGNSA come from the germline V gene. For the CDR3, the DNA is TGTGCCAGCAGCTTAGGGGCGGGGGTCGGACACCTACGAGGGGAGCAGTACTTC. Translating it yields CASSLGAGVGHLRGEQYF.

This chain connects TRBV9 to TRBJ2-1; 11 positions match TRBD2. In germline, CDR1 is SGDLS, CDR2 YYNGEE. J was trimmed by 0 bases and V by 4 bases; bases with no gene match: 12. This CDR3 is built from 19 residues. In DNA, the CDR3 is TGTGCCAGCAGCCTTCCGATAGCGGGGGGGCCGAGCTCCTACAATGAGCAGTTCTTC. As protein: CASSLPIAGGPSSYNEQFF.

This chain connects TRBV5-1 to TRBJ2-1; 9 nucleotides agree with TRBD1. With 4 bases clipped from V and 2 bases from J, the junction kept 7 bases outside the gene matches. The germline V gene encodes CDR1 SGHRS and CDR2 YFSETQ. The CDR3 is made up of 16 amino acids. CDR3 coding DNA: TGCGCCAGCAGCGTATCCGGGACAGGGACCTACAATGAGCAGTTCTTC. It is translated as CASSVSGTGTYNEQFF.

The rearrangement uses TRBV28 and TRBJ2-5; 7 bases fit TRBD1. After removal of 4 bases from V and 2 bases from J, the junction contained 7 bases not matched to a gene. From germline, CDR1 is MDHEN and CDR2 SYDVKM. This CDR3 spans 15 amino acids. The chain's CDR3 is CASSSLGTEQETQYF. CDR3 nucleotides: TGTGCCAGCAGTTCGCTCGGGACAGAGCAAGAGACCCAGTACTTC.

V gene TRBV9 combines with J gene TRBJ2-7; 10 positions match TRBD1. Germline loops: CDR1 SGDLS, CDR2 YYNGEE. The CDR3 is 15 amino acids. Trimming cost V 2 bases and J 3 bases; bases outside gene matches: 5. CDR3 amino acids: CASSVGGTGVYEQYF. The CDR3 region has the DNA TGTGCCAGCAGCGTGGGGGGGACAGGGGTCTACGAGCAGTACTTC.

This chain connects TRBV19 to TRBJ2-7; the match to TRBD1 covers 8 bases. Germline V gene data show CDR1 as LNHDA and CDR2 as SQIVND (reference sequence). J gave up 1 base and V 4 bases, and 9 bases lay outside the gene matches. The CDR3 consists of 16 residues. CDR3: CASSRDRWGPSYEQYF. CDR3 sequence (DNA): TGTGCCAGTAGTAGGGACAGGTGGGGCCCTTCCTACGAGCAGTACTTC.

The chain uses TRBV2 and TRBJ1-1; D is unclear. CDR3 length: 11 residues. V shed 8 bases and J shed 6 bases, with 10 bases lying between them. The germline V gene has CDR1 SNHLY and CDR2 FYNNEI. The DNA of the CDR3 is TGTGCCAGCGGAAAGACTGCTGAAGCTTTCTTT. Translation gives CASGKTAEAFF.

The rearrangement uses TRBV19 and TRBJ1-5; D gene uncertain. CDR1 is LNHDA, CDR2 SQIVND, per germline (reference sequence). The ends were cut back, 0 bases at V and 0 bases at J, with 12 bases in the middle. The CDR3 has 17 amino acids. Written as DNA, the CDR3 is TGTGCCAGTAGTATAGAAACCATCTACGGTAGCAATCAGCCCCAGCATTTT. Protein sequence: CASSIETIYGSNQPQHF.

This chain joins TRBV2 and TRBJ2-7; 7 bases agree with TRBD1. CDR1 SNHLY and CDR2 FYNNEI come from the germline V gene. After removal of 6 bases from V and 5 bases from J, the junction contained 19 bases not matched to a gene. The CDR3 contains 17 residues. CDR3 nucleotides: TGTGCCAGCAGAGAGCAATATTCAGACAGGGCAGGGGACGAGCAGTACTTC. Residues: CASREQYSDRAGDEQYF.

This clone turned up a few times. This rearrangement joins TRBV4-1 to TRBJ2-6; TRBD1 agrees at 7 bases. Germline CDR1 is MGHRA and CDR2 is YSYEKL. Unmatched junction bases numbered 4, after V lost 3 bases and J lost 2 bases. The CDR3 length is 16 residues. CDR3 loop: CASSHKTGAGANVLTF. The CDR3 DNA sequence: TGCGCCAGCAGCCACAAAACAGGGGCTGGGGCCAACGTCCTGACTTTC.